This T cell receptor (beta chain) was captured in a study of shared clonotypes between healthy human individuals (dated by TCRdb to the early 2020s). Broadly, across the study: A couple of women and a few men aged 18 to 49 years were included in the cohort. For each donor, CD4 naive and CD4 memory were each run on three plates, CD8 naive on two plates, and CD8 memory on one plate. To estimate repertoire size and how much clonotypes are shared between individuals, the study performed deep sequencing of blood TCR repertoires from roughly five healthy adults. Libraries were prepared and TCR repertoires were sequenced by different laboratories using diverse techniques, in order to increase sequencing depth and limit assay-specific biases. Leukapheresis yielded between about 0.8 and 8.9 billion PBMCs per donor.

Healthy HIV-negative adults with no recently reported acute infections or vaccinations were included as donors. Only Caucasian adults living in Nashville, Tennessee, USA were represented among the donors. CD4+ T cells were enriched through magnetic negative selection, after which naive cells were positively selected on CD45RA and the remaining negative fraction served as the memory subset. After blood collection by leukapheresis, PBMCs were isolated using Ficoll-Histopaque density gradient centrifugation and then cryopreserved in the vapor phase of liquid nitrogen. Purity and quantity of every magnetically sorted T cell population were checked by analytical flow cytometry. From each sorted fraction, genomic DNA was isolated and quantified by UV absorbance on a Nanodrop 2000c. This clone appeared once. Its antigen specificity is not known. Base qualities are not recorded, but no much larger clone differs from it by a single base.

Overall study results and their limits: Larger estimated clonotype richness was generally found for naive subsets than for memory subsets. Sampling was restricted to blood, and TCR repertoires in tissue are likely to differ from TCR repertoires in blood. Pairwise subsampling led to the expectation that sequencing depth would affect the degree of clonotype sharing among donors. Even with the large sequencing depth, rarefaction of the sorted-subset datasets indicated that sequencing was incomplete. Compared with non-shared clonotypes, the clonotypes found in all four sorted-subset donors had higher generation probabilities. Because the study included a small number of donors, the genetic and exposure-history diversity represented was limited. When a handful of donors were compared, the shared fraction of clonotypes was about 5% for naive CD4, roughly 3.4% for naive CD8, more than 2% for memory CD4, and 0.35% to 0.4% for memory CD8.

TCR CDR3 regions were amplified from genomic DNA by multiplex PCR using the deep immunoSEQ assay. Extracted genomic DNA from each cell subset was spread evenly across all wells of several immunoSEQ 96-well plates, with each plate serving as a replicate. Each replicate PCR for sorted subsets received 200 ng genomic DNA, equal to about 30,000 T cell genomes. Purified libraries were measured with a Qubit 3.0 fluorometer, size-checked on a Bioanalyzer 2100, and measured again with the KAPA Library Quantification kit. Each immunoSEQ 96-well plate was sequenced on its own single-read 150-cycle Illumina NextSeq 550 flow cell. As for the original processing: Because the immunoSEQ output included only junctional sequences and no quality scores, the filtering could not be the same as the filtering used for full-length reads. To assign V/J genes and CDR3, sequences were annotated against IMGT germline references using PyIR, a Python wrapper for IgBLAST v1.9. Reads were filtered out if the reads had weak V/J assignments (E-value above 1e-6), no CDR3, stop codons, out-of-frame junctions, or ambiguous translated residues. A V3J clonotype was defined by an identical inferred V gene, J gene, and CDR3 amino acid sequence. To compute the percentage overlap between repertoires, the number of shared unique clonotypes was divided by the size of the smaller repertoire. RTK rarefaction, the Chao1 estimator, and Recon v2.1 estimates of unobserved clonotypes were used to assess repertoire richness. OLGA was used to compute generation probabilities for all TCRbeta clonotypes that the gDNA method yielded from several donors. TCRdb re-hosts the immuneACCESS table, in-frame sequences only. Its copies lack some clones; in the studies checked, an unresolved V gene accounts for under half of them, and the cause for the rest is not known. The V and J calls and clone size were taken over from that table, and D and trimming were inferred from the DNA. Within this sample are fewer than 400,000 clones, with approximately 79% of them counted one time only. Clones ranked in the top ten supply about a tenth of the sample.

This TCR came from a man aged 25 to 45 in good health. Sequenced material: memory CD4+ T cells sorted from blood. The cell subset or site label on this specimen signifies: CD45RA-negative fraction.

The bases are TGTGCCAGCAGCTTGGTTCGGTATGAAAAACTGTTTTTT. Protein translation: CASSLVRYEKLFF. This chain is built from TRBV5-5 and TRBJ1-4, with the D segment identity uncertain. Reading the germline V gene (reference sequence) gives CDR1 SGHKS and CDR2 YYEKEE. V and J are truncated by 0 bases and 6 bases respectively, leaving an intervening sequence of 6 bases. The CDR3, from cysteine to phenylalanine, totals 13 residues. Just the 39-base CDR3 DNA is kept, in frame starting at base 1.